This is a list of T cell receptor beta chains from one sample in a study of cytomegalovirus exposure and HLA in healthy donors. Clones were read by immunoSEQ multiplex PCR, and TCRdb kept only the in-frame ones, dropping some. The repertoire includes 180,000 or so clones, 75% to 90% of them detected once, and roughly 4.7% sits in the top ten. The sequenced sample consisted of PBMCs. These receptors came from a woman aged 45-65 years in good health and CMV-seropositive. The CDR3 runs from the conserved cysteine through the conserved F or W. A D gene is named only where the DNA matches it firmly. Size is omitted from some rows. Given values are once, few, many or a class for expanded clones.

NA	TRBV25-1	TRBJ1-2	NA	TGTGCCAGCACTAAAGGGGGTTATGGCTACACCTTC	CASTKGGYGYTF
NA	TRBV9	TRBJ2-6	few	TGTGCCAGCAGCGCTGACAGAAGCTCTGGGGCCAACGTCCTGACTTTC	CASSADRSSGANVLTF
TRBD1	TRBV28	TRBJ1-5	NA	TGTGCCAGCAGTACCGACAGGGCCGGTAGCAATCAGCCCCAGCATTTT	CASSTDRAGSNQPQHF
NA	TRBV27	TRBJ2-1	few	TGTGCCAGCAGTTTTGGGGGGGCGAATGAGCAGTTCTTC	CASSFGGANEQFF
NA	TRBV6-6	TRBJ1-6	few	TGTGCCAGCAGGGTACAGGGCATAGGGTCACCCCTCCACTTT	CASRVQGIGSPLHF
TRBD2	TRBV5-6	TRBJ2-5	NA	TGTGCCAGCAGCTTGATCACTAGCGGGGGGCAAGAGACCCAGTACTTC	CASSLITSGGQETQYF
TRBD2	TRBV5-1	TRBJ2-5	NA	TGCGCCAGCACCCAGAGAGGGCGGGAGCCTGGAGAGACCCAGTACTTC	CASTQRGREPGETQYF
TRBD1	TRBV7-3	TRBJ2-1	NA	TGTGCCAGCGCGCGAATGGGACAGGGGGTATACTCCTACAATGAGCAGTTCTTC	CASARMGQGVYSYNEQFF
NA	TRBV28	TRBJ1-4	NA	TGTGCCAGCAGTGCCCTCACAGGGATTACGTATGAAAAACTGTTTTTT	CASSALTGITYEKLFF
NA	TRBV6-1	TRBJ2-7	NA	TGTGCCAGCAGTGAAGGGTGGACATCCTACGAGCAGTACTTC	CASSEGWTSYEQYF
NA	TRBV7-9	TRBJ2-7	NA	TGTTCCAGCAGCTTAGCAGGAGTCTACGAGCAGTACTTC	CSSSLAGVYEQYF
NA	TRBV7-3	TRBJ2-3	few	TGTGCCAGCAGCTTCAGCGGGCCCACCCTGTGGAACGCGCAGTATTTT	CASSFSGPTLWNAQYF
NA	TRBV5-1	TRBJ2-7	few	TGCGCCAGCAGCCTCGGCGAGGAGGTCTACGAGCAGTACTTC	CASSLGEEVYEQYF
TRBD1	TRBV10-3	TRBJ1-5	NA	TGTGCCATCAGTGAGCCTGGGACAGGAAATCAGCCCCAGCATTTT	CAISEPGTGNQPQHF
TRBD1	TRBV7-6	TRBJ1-2	NA	TGTGCCAGCAGCTTAGGGGACAGCCATGCCTCCGGGGGCTACACCTTC	CASSLGDSHASGGYTF
NA	TRBV7-2	TRBJ1-2	NA	TGTGCCAGCAGCCTTACTAACTATGGCTACACCTTC	CASSLTNYGYTF
TRBD2	TRBV5-6	TRBJ2-7	NA	TGTGCCAGCAGCTTGAAGGAGTTATGGCGGGAGGGGGCCGACTACGAGCAGTACTTC	CASSLKELWREGADYEQYF
NA	TRBV30	TRBJ1-3	NA	TGTGCCTGGAGGACGGGATACAGAAACACCATATATTTT	CAWRTGYRNTIYF
NA	TRBV19	TRBJ2-6	NA	TGTGCCAGTACCCAAGGGGTCTGGACAGGGGCCAACGTCCTGACTTTC	CASTQGVWTGANVLTF
TRBD1	TRBV2	TRBJ1-4	NA	TGTGCCAGCAGTGAGGGACAGGGAAGGGAAAAACTGTTTTTT	CASSEGQGREKLFF